The 17 T cell receptor beta chains in this list originate from one sample, sequenced in a study of cytomegalovirus exposure and HLA in healthy donors. The PCR was carried out with 60 Vbeta primers and 13 Jbeta primers. The data were produced by immunoSEQ multiplex PCR, yet TCRdb's version contains in-frame clones alone and is incomplete. The data hold some 100,000 clones, with 76% observed a single time. Sequenced input: PBMCs. The receptors originated from a woman aged 45-60 years in good health and CMV-seropositive.

The chain links TRBV4-1 to TRBJ2-5, with 7 positions matching TRBD1. The tail of the sequence fits TRBJ2-7 better, so the J call may be wrong. The CDR3 totals 13 residues. The germline gives CDR1 MGHRA, CDR2 YSYEKL. This CDR3 is CASSQTTGYEQYF. The CDR3 coding sequence is TGCGCCAGCAGCCAAACGACAGGGTACGAGCAGTACTTC.

V is TRBV4-1 and J is TRBJ1-1; TRBD1 might be the D (5 bases). Trimming left V 0 bases short and J 4 bases short, with 12 bases between. The CDR3 runs to 15 residues. CDR1 and CDR2 (germline): MGHRA, YSYEKL. CDR3 DNA: TGCGCCAGCAGCCAAGAGATGGGAAGGGGCACTGAAGCTTTCTTT. This gives the protein CASSQEMGRGTEAFF.

V is TRBV4-2 and J is TRBJ1-6; possibly TRBD1 for D (6 bases). The V end lost 4 bases, the J end lost 0 bases, and 13 bases lay between the germline ends. From germline, CDR1 is LGHNA and CDR2 YNFKEQ. The CDR3 covers 17 residues. CDR3 residues: CASSLQTDSSYNSPLHF. In DNA, the CDR3 is TGTGCCAGCAGCCTTCAGACGGACAGCTCCTATAATTCACCCCTCCACTTT.

The chain carries TRBV7-9 and TRBJ2-1, with TRBD1 matching over 8 bases. After removal of 5 bases from V and 7 bases from J, the junction contained 7 bases not matched to a gene. This CDR3 is 14 amino acids long. The germline V gene encodes CDR1 SEHNR and CDR2 FQNEAQ (reference sequence). Written as DNA, the CDR3 is TGTGCCAGCAGCGTCCAGGGGGCGCAGAATGAGCAGTTCTTC. Its translation is CASSVQGAQNEQFF. The full variable domain, rest sourced from reference TRBV7-9 and TRBJ2-1, is DTGVSQNPRHKITKRGQNVTFRCDPISEHNRLYWYRQTLGQGPEFLTYFQNEAQLEKSRLLSDRFSAERPKGSFSTLEIQRTEQGDSAMYLCASSVQGAQNEQFFGPGTRLTVL.

In DNA, the CDR3 is TGTGCCAGCAGCTTAGCCGCGACAGCGGGCTATGGCTACACCTTC. Protein product: CASSLAATAGYGYTF. The rearrangement links TRBV11-2 to TRBJ1-2; D might be TRBD1 (5 bases). In germline, CDR1 is SGHAT, CDR2 FQNNGV. With 1 base removed from V and 4 bases from J, the gap between germline ends came to 13 bases. The CDR3 extends over 15 amino acids.

The chain combines TRBV5-1 with TRBJ2-3; TRBD2 matches at 9 bases. Germline CDR1 SGHRS, CDR2 YFSETQ. V was pared by 3 bases and J by 0 bases, with 2 bases of the junction left unmatched. There are 15 residues in the CDR3. CDR3 protein: CASSWSGRSTDTQYF. The DNA of the CDR3 is TGCGCCAGCAGCTGGAGCGGGAGGAGCACAGATACGCAGTATTTT.

The chain uses TRBV27 and TRBJ2-5, with D possibly being TRBD1 (5 bases). Germline V gives CDR1 MNHEY, CDR2 SMNVEV (reference sequence). This CDR3 comprises 13 residues. V was trimmed by 4 bases and J by 2 bases, leaving 8 bases between them. The DNA of the CDR3 is TGTGCCAGCAGTTACAGGATTCAAGAGACCCAGTACTTC. This encodes CASSYRIQETQYF.

The genes are TRBV30 and TRBJ2-7, with a tentative D call TRBD1 (5 bases). The CDR3 is made up of 12 amino acids. V lost 4 bases and J lost 9, with 16 bases in between. Germline V gene data show CDR1 as GTSNPN and CDR2 as SVGIG (reference sequence). The CDR3 DNA reads TGTGCCTGGACGGACATGCCAGGGTGGCAGTACTTC. Protein: CAWTDMPGWQYF.

The chain combines TRBV29-1 with TRBJ2-7, with 12 bases that match TRBD2. Per germline, CDR1 SQVTM and CDR2 ANQGSEA. Germline trimming cut 4 bases from V and 3 bases from J; bases unmatched to any gene: 4. The CDR3 loop spans 14 amino acids. In DNA form, the CDR3 reads TGCAGCGTTGGGACTAGCGGGGACCTCTACGAGCAGTACTTC. Its protein is CSVGTSGDLYEQYF.

The chain links TRBV4-1 to TRBJ1-1, with D uncertain. The CDR3 consists of 17 residues. V lost 4 bases, J lost 0 bases, and 18 bases lay in between. The germline CDR1 and CDR2 sequences are MGHRA and YSYEKL. The DNA for the CDR3 is TGCGCCAGCAGCCGTCCTTTAGTATCTCCCCTGAACACTGAAGCTTTCTTT. Its translation is CASSRPLVSPLNTEAFF.

This chain joins TRBV10-3 and TRBJ1-1; weak D call: TRBD1 (5 bases). Germline CDR1 reads ENHRY; CDR2 reads SYGVKD. V was cut by 2 bases and J by 7 bases, with 17 bases left in between. CDR3 length: 15 residues. The CDR3 reads CAISEGQGRSGEAFF. DNA for the CDR3: TGTGCCATCAGTGAGGGCCAGGGTAGATCGGGTGAAGCTTTCTTT.

V and J are TRBV11-1 and TRBJ2-3; D possibly corresponds to TRBD2 (5 bases). Germline-derived CDR1 and CDR2 are SGHAT and FQDESV (reference sequence). The V end lost 8 bases, the J end lost 4 bases, and 19 bases lay between the germline ends. The CDR3 contains 15 residues. The CDR3 spells CASVAAIGEADTQYF. CDR3 nucleotides: TGTGCCAGCGTCGCGGCGATCGGGGAAGCAGATACGCAGTATTTT.

The chain uses TRBV21-1 and TRBJ1-1; TRBD1 is the table's D call, not checked against the DNA. TRBV21-1 is annotated as a pseudogene. The CDR3 spans 16 residues. The CDR3 loop is CASSKVPGQGLSEAFF. DNA for the CDR3: TGTGCCAGCAGCAAAGTTCCGGGACAGGGATTATCTGAAGCTTTCTTT.

This chain uses TRBV10-1 with TRBJ2-1, with TRBD2 identical over 9 bases. This CDR3 has 16 residues. V was clipped by 1 base and J by 8 bases; unmatched bases: 9. The V gene's germline CDR1 is WNHNN and CDR2 SYGVQD (reference sequence). The CDR3 loop reads CASSEFRRGGTDEQFF. The CDR3 DNA is TGCGCCAGCAGTGAGTTCAGGCGGGGGGGAACTGATGAGCAGTTCTTC.

V gene TRBV19 combines with J gene TRBJ1-2; D is possibly TRBD1 (5 bases). Trimming removed 4 bases from V and 4 bases from J, with 16 bases in between. The CDR3 has 15 residues. Germline V CDR1 and CDR2: LNHDA, SQIVND (reference sequence). CDR3 DNA: TGTGCCAGTAGTAGGGAAGGGGCAACGGTCTATGGCTACACCTTC. It translates to CASSREGATVYGYTF.

This chain joins TRBV6-1 and TRBJ2-3; the D gene is possibly TRBD2 (6 bases). The V end lost 10 bases, the J end lost 3 bases, and 17 bases lay between the germline ends. The germline gives CDR1 MNHNS, CDR2 SASEGT. The length of the CDR3 is 14 residues. The CDR3 bases are TGTGCCATTGACAGTGGGGGGACGACAGATACGCAGTATTTT. Amino acid sequence: CAIDSGGTTDTQYF.

The chain combines TRBV27 with TRBJ1-2, with unresolved D. V lost 4 bases and J 7 bases, leaving 16 bases between the germline ends. The CDR3 totals 14 residues. The germline CDR1 and CDR2 sequences are MNHEY and SMNVEV (reference sequence). In DNA, the CDR3 is TGTGCCAGCAGTTCTACTATAACCCTTTCTGGCTACACCTTC. Amino acid sequence: CASSSTITLSGYTF.